The clone carrying this T cell receptor beta chain was counted a few times. These data come from a study of patients and donors after allogeneic stem cell transplantation. TCRdb reanalysed the RT-PCR reads using MiXCR and keeps one entry per CDR3 protein. The sample shows 920,000 or so distinct CDR3 sequences, roughly 18% of them seen only once. The origin of this receptor is a human donor who was either an allogeneic HSCT recipient or a stem cell or donor lymphocyte infusion donor (not recorded which). It is not recorded whose cells these are; they may come from a transplant donor. The sequenced sample was blood, either unsorted or a sorted T cell fraction (not recorded which).

DNA of the CDR3: TGCGCCAGCAGCACTCTTCCCGGGACAGGGACCTCTGGAAACACCATATATTTT. Protein: CASSTLPGTGTSGNTIYF. The J gene is TRBJ1-3, the V gene TRBV5-1; TRBD1 matches 9 bases. This CDR3 is 18 amino acids long. The germline V gene encodes CDR1 SGHRS and CDR2 YFSETQ. V trimming: 4 bases; J trimming: 0 bases; junction bases outside the gene matches: 11.